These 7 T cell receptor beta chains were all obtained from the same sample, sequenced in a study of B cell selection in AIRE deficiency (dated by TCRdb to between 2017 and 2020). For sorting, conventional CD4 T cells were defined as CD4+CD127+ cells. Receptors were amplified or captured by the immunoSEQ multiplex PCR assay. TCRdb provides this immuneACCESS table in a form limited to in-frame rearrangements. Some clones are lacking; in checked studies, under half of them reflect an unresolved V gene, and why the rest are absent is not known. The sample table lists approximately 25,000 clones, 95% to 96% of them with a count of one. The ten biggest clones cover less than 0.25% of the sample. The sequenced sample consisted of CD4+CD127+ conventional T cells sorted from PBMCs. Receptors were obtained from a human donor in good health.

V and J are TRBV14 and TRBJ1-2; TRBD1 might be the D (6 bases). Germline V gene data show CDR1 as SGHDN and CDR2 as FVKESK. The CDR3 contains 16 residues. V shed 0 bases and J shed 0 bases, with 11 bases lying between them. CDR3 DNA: TGTGCCAGCAGCCAAGATCGGGGGCCGCCTAACTATGGCTACACCTTC. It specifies CASSQDRGPPNYGYTF.

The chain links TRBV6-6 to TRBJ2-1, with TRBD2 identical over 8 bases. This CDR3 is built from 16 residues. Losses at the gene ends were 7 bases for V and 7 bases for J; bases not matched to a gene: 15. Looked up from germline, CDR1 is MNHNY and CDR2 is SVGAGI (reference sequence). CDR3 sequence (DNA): TGTGCCAGCACCTACCCCCGCGGCGGGAGGAATAATGAGCAGTTCTTC. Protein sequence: CASTYPRGGRNNEQFF.

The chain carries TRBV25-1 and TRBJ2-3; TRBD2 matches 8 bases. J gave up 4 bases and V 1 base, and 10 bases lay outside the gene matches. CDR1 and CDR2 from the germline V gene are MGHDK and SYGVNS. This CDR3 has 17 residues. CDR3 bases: TGTGCCAGCAGTGAATCCGGTATAGCGGGAAGGGCAGATACGCAGTATTTT. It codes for CASSESGIAGRADTQYF.

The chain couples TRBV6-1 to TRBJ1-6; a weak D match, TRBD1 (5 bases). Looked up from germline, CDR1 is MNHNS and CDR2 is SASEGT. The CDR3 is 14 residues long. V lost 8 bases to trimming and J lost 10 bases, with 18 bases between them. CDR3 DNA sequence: TGTGCCAGCGTCAGTGGAGGGGCCCCCTCACCCCTCCACTTT. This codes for CASVSGGAPSPLHF.

CDR3: CSVADRGDEKLFF. Written as DNA, the CDR3 is TGCAGCGTTGCAGACAGGGGGGATGAAAAACTGTTTTTT. V gene TRBV29-1 combines with J gene TRBJ1-4; 9 nucleotides line up with TRBD1. CDR1 and CDR2 from the germline V gene are SQVTM and ANQGSEA. The CDR3 is 13 amino acids. V lost 4 bases to trimming and J lost 6 bases; unmatched junction nucleotides: 3. Looking up the rest from reference TRBV29-1 and TRBJ1-4 gives the full variable domain: SAVISQKPSRDICQRGTSLTIQCQVDSQVTMMFWYRQQPGQSLTLIATANQGSEATYESGFVIDKFPISRPNLTFSTLTVSNMSPEDSSIYLCSVADRGDEKLFFGSGTQLSVL.

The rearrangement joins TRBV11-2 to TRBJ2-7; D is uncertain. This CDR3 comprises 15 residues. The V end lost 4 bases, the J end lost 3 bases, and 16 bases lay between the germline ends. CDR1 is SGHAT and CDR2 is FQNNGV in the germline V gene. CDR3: CASSSSIGAYYEQYF. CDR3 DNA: TGTGCCAGCAGCTCTTCAATTGGAGCTTACTACGAGCAGTACTTC.

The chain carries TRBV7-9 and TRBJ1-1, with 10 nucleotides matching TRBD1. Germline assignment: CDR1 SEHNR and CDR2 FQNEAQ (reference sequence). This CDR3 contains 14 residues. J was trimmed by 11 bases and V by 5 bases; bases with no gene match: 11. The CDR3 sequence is CASSRFDRGQWAFF. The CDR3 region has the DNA TGTGCCAGCAGCCGATTCGACAGGGGGCAATGGGCTTTCTTT.